This T cell receptor (beta chain) was profiled in a study of blood T cell repertoires in COVID-19. On the study more broadly: Acute and convalescent COVID-19 samples came from the United States, Italy and Spain.

In the original analysis: For nucleated cells, counts were estimated from reference gene primer amplification. Generated by immunoSEQ multiplex PCR, the TCRdb table keeps only in-frame clones and is missing some. V and J calls and clone size are those listed in that table; D and trimming were worked out from the DNA. The data contain about 220,000 clones, 80% of them singletons. This CDR3 is built from 14 residues. Germline V lookup: CDR1 MNHEY, CDR2 SVGAGI. The J segment lost 7 bases and the V segment lost 6 bases, leaving 8 bases of the junction unmatched. The V call is TRBV6-5, the J call TRBJ2-1; the match to TRBD1 covers 8 bases. The TCR was taken from a woman aged 70-85 years with acute or convalescent COVID-19. Source material: peripheral blood. In DNA form, the CDR3 reads TGTGCCAGCAGACTGGACAGGGTGGGGAATGAGCAGTTCTTC. Protein: CASRLDRVGNEQFF.